The rows below give T cell receptor beta chains drawn from one sample of a study of regulatory T cells in long-lasting Graves disease. Each CDR3 protein gets one entry after TCRdb re-called the multiplex PCR reads with MiXCR. Seen here are approximately 270,000 distinct CDR3 sequences, more than 15% observed once, and the top ten hold 14%. The sample was also linked to a second study, of T cells in Graves' hyperthyroidism and ophthalmopathy.

Sequences were derived from peripheral blood mononuclear cells (PBMCs), sampled at new diagnosis, from a patient treated with antithyroid drugs. Every receptor here comes from a woman in her 30s with Graves disease. CDR3s include the opening cysteine and the closing phenylalanine or tryptophan. D genes are given only for firm matches. Only some rows state a clone size, as once, few, many or a class for expanded clones.

V gene	J gene	CDR3 length	D gene	clone size	CDR3 DNA	CDR3 protein
TRBV2	TRBJ1-1	14	.	many	TGTGCCAGCAGTGAAGGGACAACCTACACTGAAGCTTTCTTT	CASSEGTTYTEAFF
TRBV4-1	TRBJ1-3	15	.	many	TGCGCCAGCAGCCAAGAGGCAGGGCCTGGAAACACCATATATTTT	CASSQEAGPGNTIYF
TRBV6-1	TRBJ2-1	15	TRBD2	few	TGTGCCAGCAGAATACTAGCGGGCGCCTACAATGAGCAGTTCTTC	CASRILAGAYNEQFF
TRBV20-1	TRBJ2-5	13	TRBD1	many	TGCAGTGCGAGAAGGACAGGGCGTGAGACCCAGTACTTC	CSARRTGRETQYF
TRBV5-5	TRBJ2-7	16	TRBD2	.	TGTGCCAGCAGCTTGTTAGGCGGGGGGGCAACCTACGAGCAGTACTTC	CASSLLGGGATYEQYF
TRBV9	TRBJ1-6	20	.	many	TGTGCCAGCAGCCCTTCGACGGGACCGTCATCTTACCTCAATAATTCACCCCTCCACTTT	CASSPSTGPSSYLNNSPLHF
TRBV20-1	TRBJ1-1	14	.	many	TGCAGTGCTAGGATCGGTGGAATGAACACTGAAGCTTTCTTT	CSARIGGMNTEAFF
TRBV7-2	TRBJ1-6	14	.	many	TGTGCCAGCACCTCGTTGGGGGGCGAGTCACCCCTCCACTTT	CASTSLGGESPLHF
TRBV7-2	TRBJ2-7	17	.	few	TGTGCCAGCAGCCTACACCGGGGCAGGGGATGGTCCTACGAGCAGTACTTC	CASSLHRGRGWSYEQYF
TRBV2	TRBJ2-1	15	TRBD2	many	TGTGCCAGCAGTGTTAACGGCGGGGGGCCCTTGGAGCAGTTCTTC	CASSVNGGGPLEQFF
TRBV4-1	TRBJ2-7	15	TRBD1	many	TGCGCCAGCAGCCAAGGGGACAGGGAAGTGGACGAGCAGTACTTC	CASSQGDREVDEQYF
TRBV4-1	TRBJ2-7	12	TRBD1	many	TGCGCCTTTCCAGGGGGCGAGTACGAGCAGTACTTC	CAFPGGEYEQYF
TRBV19	TRBJ1-1	14	.	many	TGTGCCAGTAGTATACAGGCAAGGGACACTGAAGCTTTCTTT	CASSIQARDTEAFF